The rows below give T cell receptor beta chains drawn from one sample of a study of blood T cell repertoires in COVID-19. Clones were sequenced by immunoSEQ multiplex PCR, and TCRdb holds only the in-frame ones, with some missing. Here the sample spans about 170,000 clones, around nine tenths being singletons. Sequencing was carried out using peripheral blood. The receptors stem from a man in his fifties who had recovered from COVID-19. The conserved cysteine and the conserved F or W are not part of the CDR3 here. Each record gives: CDR3 length, J gene, V gene, CDR3 protein.

13,TRBJ1-2,TRBV7-6,ASSPTGLGFYGYT
11,TRBJ1-2,TRBV5-1,ASSLDRGYGYT
13,TRBJ2-2,TRBV7-2,ASSSTKLNTGELF
17,TRBJ1-5,TRBV9,ASSVVTTGSPYSNQPQH
11,TRBJ2-7,TRBV15,ATSPTGSYEQY
14,TRBJ1-5,TRBV7-2,ASSPRGQGANQPQH
11,TRBJ2-7,TRBV19,ASKDRTTYEQY
11,TRBJ1-1,TRBV20-1,SASRQGNTEAF
15,TRBJ2-2,TRBV6-2/TRBV6-3,ASSYSRQGTNTGELF
14,TRBJ2-2,TRBV10-1,ASSDAPPSGTGELF
13,TRBJ2-7,TRBV19,ASINSGQGSHEQY
15,TRBJ1-3,TRBV28,ASSRRTGLSSGNTIY
14,TRBJ1-4,TRBV21-1,ASSKRRGRTNEKLF
13,TRBJ1-6,TRBV21-1,ARGDRGLIGSPLH
14,TRBJ2-7,TRBV5-1,ASSFHRDSGSYEQY
11,TRBJ2-7,TRBV5-1,ASSLQGDYEQY
13,TRBJ1-4,TRBV7-2,ASSRGPNHNEKLF
10,TRBJ2-7,TRBV7-2,ASSPTGDEQY
16,TRBJ2-2,TRBV3-1/TRBV3-2,ASSQDAGLALGTGELF
14,TRBJ2-7,TRBV6-2/TRBV6-3,ASSPAPPAGSYEQY
12,TRBJ1-4,TRBV6-5,ASRLGTGGEKLF
11,TRBJ1-2,TRBV5-6,ASSPTANYGYT
14,TRBJ1-1,TRBV9,ASSPHLGQMNTEAF
14,TRBJ2-7,TRBV9,ASSVDGLALSHEQY
13,TRBJ2-1,TRBV11-2,ASSLDLGRTGKQF